This T cell receptor (beta chain) was retrieved from a study of early T cells in non-severe SARS-CoV-2 infection. This clonotype has ten or more counts. The antigen remains unidentified. One end of the junction is discordant with germline, which a read error may explain. Whole-study findings and limits: Missing private and CD4 specificities, VDJdb matching favored anti-spike CD8 responses.

Via MiXCR, TCRdb re-called the 5' RACE reads, giving one row per CDR3 protein. The table lists fewer than 35,000 distinct CDR3 sequences, approximately 5.9% of them singletons. Germline V lookup: CDR1 SGHAT, CDR2 FQNNGV. The CDR3 covers 12 residues. Sequencing was done on a sample of whole blood. The TCR sequence derives from an adult who was a healthcare worker with PCR-confirmed SARS-CoV-2 infection or an uninfected control (not recorded which). The chain recombines TRBV11-2 with TRBJ2-7, with D possibly TRBD2 on 6 matching bases. DNA for the CDR3: TGTGCCAGCAGCTTAGAGGTGGGAGGCTCGAACTTC. Translating it yields CASSLEVGGSNF.